The 13 T cell receptor beta chains listed next were all sequenced from one sample in a study of cytomegalovirus exposure and HLA in healthy donors. Primers: 60 Vbeta forward and 13 Jbeta reverse. Measured with immunoSEQ multiplex PCR; TCRdb has only the in-frame clones, and not every one. The table records approximately 190,000 clones, approximately 84% of them present only once. Sequences were obtained from PBMCs. The receptors derive from a woman aged 45-60 years in good health and CMV-seropositive.

The rearrangement joins TRBV5-6 to TRBJ2-7, with 8 bases that match TRBD1. Germline CDR1 reads SGHDT; CDR2 reads YYEEEE. CDR3 size: 15 residues. V was clipped by 4 bases and J by 1 base; unmatched bases: 7. CDR3 DNA: TGTGCCAGCAGCGTGGGACAGGAGACTTCCTACGAGCAGTACTTC. The encoded protein is CASSVGQETSYEQYF.

The V call is TRBV30, the J call TRBJ1-6; D may be TRBD1 (6 bases). CDR1 is GTSNPN and CDR2 is SVGIG in the germline V gene (reference sequence). The germline V and J ends were trimmed by 3 bases and 7 bases, with 13 bases remaining between them. The CDR3 spans 14 residues. CDR3 coding DNA: TGTGCCTGGAGCCTCAGGGGACGAAATTCACCCCTCCACTTT. It specifies CAWSLRGRNSPLHF.

This clone was observed a handful of times. The rearrangement joins TRBV6-1 to TRBJ1-1; possibly TRBD1 for D (5 bases). The germline gives CDR1 MNHNS, CDR2 SASEGT. Deletions cut 5 bases from V and 4 bases from J, with 11 bases between. The CDR3 runs to 13 residues. The CDR3 is CASSPRRGTEAFF. The CDR3 nucleotides read TGTGCCAGCAGTCCCAGAAGGGGCACTGAAGCTTTCTTT.

The J gene is TRBJ2-3, the V gene TRBV21-1; TRBD1, the D gene given by the table, was not confirmed from the DNA. TRBV21-1 is marked as a pseudogene. The CDR3 spans 15 residues. The DNA of the CDR3 is TGTGCCAGCAGCTCTGAGGACACGGACACAGATACGCAGTATTTT. Its protein product is CASSSEDTDTDTQYF.

This rearrangement joins TRBV6-5 to TRBJ1-4; TRBD1 matches 8 bases. The CDR3 covers 15 residues. V lost 7 bases to trimming and J lost 8 bases; unmatched junction nucleotides: 12. Germline V gives CDR1 MNHEY, CDR2 SVGAGI. CDR3 amino acids: CASMDRAGVGEKLFF. CDR3 nucleotides: TGTGCCAGCATGGACAGGGCGGGCGTCGGGGAAAAACTGTTTTTT.

The J gene is TRBJ2-7, the V gene TRBV6-7, with 9 bases that match TRBD1. Being an ORF, TRBV6-7 has a function that is uncertain. CDR3 length: 17 residues. J gave up 1 base and V 2 bases, and 9 bases lay outside the gene matches. As DNA, the CDR3 is TGTGCCAGCAGTTACAAGAAACACAGGGGGCCATCCTACGAGCAGTACTTC. It codes for CASSYKKHRGPSYEQYF.

This clone has a handful of counts. J is TRBJ2-1 and V is TRBV4-2, with D unresolved. The CDR3 length is 13 residues. The V gene lost 0 bases and the J gene lost 8 bases, with 8 bases spanning the gap. Germline lookup yields CDR1 LGHNA and CDR2 YNFKEQ. This chain's CDR3 is CASSQEIRDEQFF. In nucleotides, the CDR3 is TGTGCCAGCAGCCAAGAAATAAGAGATGAGCAGTTCTTC.

This chain uses TRBV19 with TRBJ1-2; no clear D. Germline values: CDR1 LNHDA, CDR2 SQIVND (reference sequence). V was clipped by 5 bases and J by 3 bases, with 10 bases between them. The CDR3 is 13 residues long. Written as DNA, the CDR3 is TGTGCCAGTAGTCCAGACATAGACTATGGCTACACCTTC. This translates into CASSPDIDYGYTF.

The chain combines TRBV5-1 with TRBJ1-1; D may be TRBD1 (5 bases). The CDR3 length is 14 residues. CDR1 and CDR2 from the germline V gene are SGHRS and YFSETQ. V dropped 3 bases and J dropped 1 base, with 10 bases sitting between them. The CDR3 region is CASSSDSPNTEAFF. The CDR3, as DNA: TGCGCCAGCAGCTCAGACAGTCCGAACACTGAAGCTTTCTTT. The full variable domain, its missing parts supplied by reference TRBV5-1 and TRBJ1-1, is KAGVTQTPRYLIKTRGQQVTLSCSPISGHRSVSWYQQTPGQGLQFLFEYFSETQRNKGNFPGRFSGRQFSNSRSEMNVSTLELGDSALYLCASSSDSPNTEAFFGQGTRLTVV.

V gene TRBV7-3 combines with J gene TRBJ2-1, with 10 bases fitting TRBD2. Germline assignment: CDR1 SGHTA and CDR2 FQGTGA. V lost 3 bases to trimming and J lost 4 bases; unmatched junction nucleotides: 3. The CDR3 totals 15 residues. The CDR3 protein is CASSLVAGGYNEQFF. The CDR3 DNA follows: TGTGCCAGCAGCTTGGTAGCGGGGGGTTACAATGAGCAGTTCTTC.

The chain employs TRBV6-1 and TRBJ1-2; no definite D call. This CDR3 is built from 13 residues. The V gene lost 0 bases and the J gene lost 8 bases, with 10 bases spanning the gap. Germline-derived CDR1 and CDR2 are MNHNS and SASEGT. The CDR3, as DNA: TGTGCCAGCAGTGAAGCCTTGCTTGAGGGCTACACCTTC. This sequence encodes CASSEALLEGYTF.

This clone was counted a single time. V usage is TRBV18 and J usage is TRBJ1-5, with 9 bases that match TRBD1. V trimming: 3 bases; J trimming: 4 bases; junction bases outside the gene matches: 4. The germline CDR1 and CDR2 sequences are KGHSH and LQKENI. The CDR3 has 15 residues. In nucleotides, the CDR3 is TGTGCCAGCTCACCTTGGGGACAGGGTAATCAGCCCCAGCATTTT. This codes for CASSPWGQGNQPQHF.

This chain uses TRBV19 with TRBJ1-1, with D perhaps matching TRBD1 (6 bases). Deletions cut 3 bases from V and 1 base from J, with 9 bases between. This CDR3 spans 14 amino acids. Germline loops: CDR1 LNHDA, CDR2 SQIVND (reference sequence). The CDR3 reads CASSIGQRNTEAFF. Here the CDR3 DNA reads TGTGCCAGTAGTATTGGACAGCGGAACACTGAAGCTTTCTTT. Full variable domain (rest looked up from reference TRBV19 and TRBJ1-1): DGGITQSPKYLFRKEGQNVTLSCEQNLNHDAMYWYRQDPGQGLRLIYYSQIVNDFQKGDIAEGYSVSREKKESFPLTVTSAQKNPTAFYLCASSIGQRNTEAFFGQGTRLTVV.